This TCR beta chain was obtained from a study of CD8 T cells in Susac syndrome. Study-level information: Among the sequenced Susac syndrome patients, more than five had active disease while fewer than 10 were in remission.

The authors negatively isolated CD8+ and CD4+ T cells and FACS-enriched TEMRA cells. This CDR3 contains 15 residues. Germline V CDR1 and CDR2: SGHNT, YYREEE (reference sequence). V was clipped by 7 bases and J by 1 base; unmatched bases: 8. Reverse transcription of roughly 0.45 to 1 ug RNA was carried out with random hexamers. With immunoSEQ multiplex PCR, TCR beta CDR3 was amplified across 54 Vbeta and 13 Jbeta. TCRdb redid the calling of the immunoSEQ multiplex PCR reads with MiXCR, one entry per CDR3 protein. The data contain approximately 190,000 distinct CDR3 sequences, about 95% of them seen just once; the ten biggest clones take up about 0.17%.

The sample comprised CD8+ T cells from PBMCs. The origin of this receptor is a human donor with Susac syndrome. V usage is TRBV5-4 and J usage is TRBJ2-1; 7 nucleotides line up with TRBD1. DNA for the CDR3: TGTGCCAGCGGGCTGACAGGGATTTCCTACAATGAGCAGTTCTTC. Encoded protein: CASGLTGISYNEQFF.